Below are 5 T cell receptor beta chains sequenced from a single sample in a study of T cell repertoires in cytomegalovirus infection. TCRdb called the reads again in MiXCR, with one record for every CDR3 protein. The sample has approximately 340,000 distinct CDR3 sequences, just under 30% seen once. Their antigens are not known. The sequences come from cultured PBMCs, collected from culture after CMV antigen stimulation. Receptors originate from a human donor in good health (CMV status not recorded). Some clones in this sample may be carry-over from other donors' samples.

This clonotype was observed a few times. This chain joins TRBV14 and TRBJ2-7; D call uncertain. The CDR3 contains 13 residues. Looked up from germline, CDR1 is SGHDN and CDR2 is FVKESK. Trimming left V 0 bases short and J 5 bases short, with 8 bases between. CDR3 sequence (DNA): TGTGCCAGCAGCCAAGATCGTAGAGACGAGCAGTACTTC. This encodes CASSQDRRDEQYF.

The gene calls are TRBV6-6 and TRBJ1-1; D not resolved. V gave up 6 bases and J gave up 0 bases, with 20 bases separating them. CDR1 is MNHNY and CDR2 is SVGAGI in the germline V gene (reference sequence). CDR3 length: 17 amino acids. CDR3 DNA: TGTGCCAGCAGCCCTCGCGCCGGGAGCTACATGAACACTGAAGCTTTCTTT. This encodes CASSPRAGSYMNTEAFF.

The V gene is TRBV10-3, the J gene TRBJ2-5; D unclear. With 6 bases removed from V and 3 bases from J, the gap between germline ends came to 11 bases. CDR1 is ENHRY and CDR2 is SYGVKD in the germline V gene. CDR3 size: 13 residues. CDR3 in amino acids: CAISDGSEETQYF. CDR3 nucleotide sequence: TGTGCCATCAGCGACGGATCGGAAGAGACCCAGTACTTC.

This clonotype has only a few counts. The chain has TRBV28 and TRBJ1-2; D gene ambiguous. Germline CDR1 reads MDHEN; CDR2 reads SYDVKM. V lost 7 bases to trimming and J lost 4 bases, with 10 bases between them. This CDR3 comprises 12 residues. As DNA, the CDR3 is TGTGCCAGCATCGGTCAGGTCTATGGCTACACCTTC. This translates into CASIGQVYGYTF.

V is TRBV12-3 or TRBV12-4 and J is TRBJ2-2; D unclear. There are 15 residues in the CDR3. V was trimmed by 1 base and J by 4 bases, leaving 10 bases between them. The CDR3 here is CASSLGGWVTGELFF. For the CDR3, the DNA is TGTGCCAGCAGTTTAGGGGGTTGGGTCACCGGGGAGCTGTTTTTT.